The 22 T cell receptor beta chains reported below all come from one sample, sequenced in a study of T cell responses to AZD1222 COVID-19 vaccine. Some clones are missing from TCRdb's copy, which holds only in-frame ones; the method was immunoSEQ multiplex PCR. The sample yields roughly 120,000 clones, over 90% seen once. This specimen was peripheral blood, taken 28 days after the second AZD1222 dose. These receptors all come from an adult who received the AZD1222 COVID-19 vaccine.

The CDR3: CASRPGQGAGETQYF. The CDR3 coding sequence is TGTGCCAGTAGACCGGGACAGGGTGCGGGAGAGACCCAGTACTTC. The V gene is TRBV19, the J gene TRBJ2-5, with 9 bases aligning to TRBD1. The CDR3 runs 15 residues. Unmatched junction bases numbered 9, after V lost 6 bases and J lost 4 bases. Germline loops: CDR1 LNHDA, CDR2 SQIVND (reference sequence).

This clone was observed a single time. V is TRBV19 and J is TRBJ1-4, with 8 bases matching TRBD1. CDR3 length: 18 amino acids. The V gene's germline CDR1 is LNHDA and CDR2 SQIVND (reference sequence). V gave up 4 bases and J gave up 0 bases; unmatched junction bases: 10. CDR3 DNA sequence: TGTGCCAGTAGTACCTGGACAGGGCGGGGGTCAACTAATGAAAAACTGTTTTTT. Amino acid sequence: CASSTWTGRGSTNEKLFF. The full variable domain, with the rest looked up from reference TRBV19 and TRBJ1-4, is DGGITQSPKYLFRKEGQNVTLSCEQNLNHDAMYWYRQDPGQGLRLIYYSQIVNDFQKGDIAEGYSVSREKKESFPLTVTSAQKNPTAFYLCASSTWTGRGSTNEKLFFGSGTQLSVL.

This rearrangement joins TRBV5-1 to TRBJ1-2; D gene ambiguous. Deletions cut 0 bases from V and 2 bases from J, with 5 bases between. The germline gives CDR1 SGHRS, CDR2 YFSETQ. The CDR3 spans 13 residues. CDR3 coding DNA: TGCGCCAGCAGCTTGGTTCCGAACTATGGCTACACCTTC. Residues: CASSLVPNYGYTF. Full variable domain (outside the CDR3, taken from reference TRBV5-1 and TRBJ1-2): KAGVTQTPRYLIKTRGQQVTLSCSPISGHRSVSWYQQTPGQGLQFLFEYFSETQRNKGNFPGRFSGRQFSNSRSEMNVSTLELGDSALYLCASSLVPNYGYTFGSGTRLTVV.

The V gene is TRBV7-9, the J gene TRBJ2-1; D unclear. Looked up from germline, CDR1 is SEHNR and CDR2 is FQNEAQ (reference sequence). V lost 5 bases, J lost 6 bases, and 11 bases lay in between. This CDR3 has 13 amino acids. CDR3 sequence reads: CASSPHVGNEQFF. The CDR3 bases are TGTGCCAGCAGCCCCCACGTTGGCAATGAGCAGTTCTTC.

This clone came up once. V is TRBV5-1 and J is TRBJ1-1; the D gene is possibly TRBD1 (6 bases). Trimming pared 2 bases from V and 1 base from J, leaving 12 bases between. Per the germline V gene, CDR1 is SGHRS and CDR2 is YFSETQ. CDR3 length: 15 residues. CDR3 bases: TGCGCCAGCAGCTTCCTTCAGGGGAGGAACACTGAAGCTTTCTTT. Its protein is CASSFLQGRNTEAFF.

The gene calls are TRBV13 and TRBJ2-1; 8 bases agree with TRBD2. The CDR3 totals 16 residues. CDR1 and CDR2 from the germline V gene are PRHDT and FYEKMQ (reference sequence). Trimming removed 5 bases from V and 6 bases from J; junction bases left unmatched: 12. The CDR3 DNA reads as TGTGCCAGCAGCCCCCGCGGGGGGCCCAGGATCAATGAGCAGTTCTTC. Residues: CASSPRGGPRINEQFF.

The genes are TRBV7-6 and TRBJ2-5, with a tentative D call TRBD2 (7 bases). V dropped 2 bases and J dropped 1 base, with 20 bases sitting between them. The CDR3 covers 18 residues. Germline V CDR1 and CDR2: SGHVS, FNYEAQ. The CDR3 DNA reads TGTGCCAGCAGCTTACGGGGGGCTATTAAGGGAGCCCAAGAGACCCAGTACTTC. Translating gives CASSLRGAIKGAQETQYF.

This sequence joins TRBV7-6 and TRBJ1-4; possible D gene TRBD1, 6 bases. Germline values: CDR1 SGHVS, CDR2 FNYEAQ. CDR3 length: 16 amino acids. V shed 1 base and J shed 7 bases, with 16 bases lying between them. The CDR3 spells CASSLGTTGIGEKLFF. CDR3 in DNA: TGTGCCAGCAGCTTAGGTACCACAGGGATTGGTGAAAAACTGTTTTTT.

The CDR3: CASSQNRGNSPLHF. As DNA, the CDR3 is TGTGCCAGCAGCCAGAACAGGGGTAATTCACCCCTCCACTTT. The chain has TRBV27 and TRBJ1-6; 7 bases match TRBD1. The trim removed 6 bases at V and 6 bases at J, leaving 5 bases unmatched. The CDR3 covers 14 residues. CDR1 and CDR2 from the germline V gene are MNHEY and SMNVEV (reference sequence).

The V and J genes are TRBV27 and TRBJ1-2; 7 bases map to TRBD1. The V and J ends lost 5 bases and 6 bases, in that order; junction bases with no gene match: 18. CDR3 length equals 17 residues. The germline CDR1 and CDR2 sequences are MNHEY and SMNVEV (reference sequence). The CDR3 DNA reads as TGTGCCAGCAGTCCAGGGACAGATGGTGGGGGAGGTGATGGCTACACCTTC. Protein product: CASSPGTDGGGGDGYTF.

The chain uses TRBV15 and TRBJ1-6; D remains unclear. The V gene's germline CDR1 is LNHNV and CDR2 YYDKDF (reference sequence). This CDR3 is built from 13 residues. V was shortened by 11 bases and J by 0 bases, with 8 bases between the two germline ends. In DNA form, the CDR3 reads TGTGCCGCCTCGAGCTCCTATAATTCACCCCTCCACTTT. Translating gives CAASSSYNSPLHF.

The rearrangement links TRBV18 to TRBJ2-1; D unresolved. The CDR3 is 12 residues long. V lost 6 bases, J lost 9 bases, and 12 bases lay in between. Per the germline V gene, CDR1 is KGHSH and CDR2 is LQKENI. Here the CDR3 reads CASSPDVSEQFF. The CDR3 coding sequence is TGTGCCAGCTCGCCGGATGTGTCTGAGCAGTTCTTC.

The rearrangement links TRBV4-1 to TRBJ2-4, with TRBD1 as a possible D gene (7 bases). The CDR3 covers 16 residues. Trimming cost V 0 bases and J 0 bases, with 9 bases left between them. In germline, CDR1 is MGHRA, CDR2 YSYEKL. CDR3 sequence (DNA): TGCGCCAGCAGCCAAGACAGGGGGGTAGCCAAAAACATTCAGTACTTC. Translated: CASSQDRGVAKNIQYF.

The chain recombines TRBV5-1 with TRBJ1-2; D is perhaps TRBD1 (6 bases). Trimming pared 7 bases from V and 4 bases from J, leaving 11 bases between. The V gene's germline CDR1 is SGHRS and CDR2 YFSETQ. This CDR3 contains 12 residues. The CDR3 DNA reads as TGCGCCAGCCAGGGGCCGTCCTATGGCTACACCTTC. The encoded protein is CASQGPSYGYTF.

This chain uses TRBV30 with TRBJ1-6; D might be TRBD1 (5 bases). CDR3 size: 13 residues. The germline CDR1 and CDR2 sequences are GTSNPN and SVGIG (reference sequence). V was shortened by 4 bases and J by 3 bases, with 7 bases between the two germline ends. The DNA for the CDR3 is TGTGCCTGGACAGGGTACTATAATTCACCCCTCCACTTT. This sequence encodes CAWTGYYNSPLHF. The whole variable domain, remainder taken from reference TRBV30 and TRBJ1-6, is SQTIHQWPATLVQPVGSPLSLECTVEGTSNPNLYWYRQAAGRGLQLLFYSVGIGQISSEVPQNLSASRPQDRQFILSSKKLLLSDSGFYLCAWTGYYNSPLHFGNGTRLTVT.

The CDR3 sequence: CASSFGSGSYGYTF. The CDR3 nucleotides are TGTGCCAGCAGCTTTGGATCAGGGAGCTATGGCTACACCTTC. The rearrangement uses TRBV7-9 and TRBJ1-2, with D tentatively TRBD1 (5 bases). The CDR3 runs to 14 residues. V lost 3 bases to trimming and J lost 4 bases, with 12 bases between them. Germline CDR1 SEHNR, CDR2 FQNEAQ (reference sequence). Filled out from reference TRBV7-9 and TRBJ1-2, the complete variable domain reads DTGVSQNPRHKITKRGQNVTFRCDPISEHNRLYWYRQTLGQGPEFLTYFQNEAQLEKSRLLSDRFSAERPKGSFSTLEIQRTEQGDSAMYLCASSFGSGSYGYTFGSGTRLTVV.

Written as DNA, the CDR3 is TGTGCTAGTAATCAAGGGTTAGCGGGGGGTCAAGAGACCCAGTACTTC. Translating gives CASNQGLAGGQETQYF. The chain combines TRBV12-5 with TRBJ2-5; TRBD2 matches at 10 bases. The CDR3 is made up of 16 amino acids. Germline V lookup: CDR1 LGHNT, CDR2 FRNRAP. Unmatched junction bases numbered 11, after V lost 8 bases and J lost 2 bases.

The chain is built from TRBV6-2 or TRBV6-3 and TRBJ2-7; D is possibly TRBD2 (5 bases). The ends were cut back, 0 bases at V and 3 bases at J, with 9 bases in the middle. The CDR3 totals 14 residues. Per the germline V gene, CDR1 is MNHEY and CDR2 is SVGEGT. The CDR3 coding sequence is TGTGCCAGCAGTTACTCGGACTGGATCTACGAGCAGTACTTC. Translating it yields CASSYSDWIYEQYF.

The genes are TRBV5-1 and TRBJ1-1; 12 bases map to TRBD1. The ends lost 3 bases at V and 8 bases at J; junction bases unmatched: 5. The CDR3 contains 14 residues. CDR1 and CDR2 from the germline V gene are SGHRS and YFSETQ. The CDR3 is CASSSGQGASEAFF. The CDR3 DNA reads as TGCGCCAGCAGCTCGGGACAGGGGGCTTCGGAAGCTTTCTTT.

This rearrangement joins TRBV5-1 to TRBJ2-3; the match to TRBD1 covers 7 bases. Germline CDR1 and CDR2: SGHRS and YFSETQ. V lost 6 bases, J lost 3 bases, and 7 bases stayed unmatched. The CDR3 runs to 14 residues. The CDR3 is CASKGATGTDTQYF. The CDR3, as DNA: TGCGCCAGCAAGGGGGCCACGGGGACAGATACGCAGTATTTT.

The gene calls are TRBV5-8 and TRBJ1-1; possibly TRBD1 for D (6 bases). Germline V gene lookup returns CDR1 SGHTS and CDR2 YDEGEE. The CDR3 runs to 13 residues. V was clipped by 3 bases and J by 4 bases, with 10 bases between them. In nucleotides, the CDR3 is TGTGCCAGCAGCTACGACAGGAGCACTGAAGCTTTCTTT. Its protein product is CASSYDRSTEAFF. The whole variable domain, remainder taken from reference TRBV5-8 and TRBJ1-1, is EAGVTQSPTHLIKTRGQQATLRCSPISGHTSVYWYQQALGLGLQFLLWYDEGEERNRGNFPPRFSGRQFPNYSSELNVNALELEDSALYLCASSYDRSTEAFFGQGTRLTVV.

This chain connects TRBV7-8 to TRBJ2-3, with 14 bases that match TRBD2. This CDR3 has 17 residues. Germline V gene sequence: CDR1 SGHVS, CDR2 FQNEAQ. V lost 5 bases, J lost 6 bases, and 10 bases stayed unmatched. In nucleotides, the CDR3 is TGTGCCAGCAGCCGGGCCCGACTAGCGGGGGGGCGTGATACGCAGTATTTT. Encoded protein: CASSRARLAGGRDTQYF. The full variable domain, with the rest looked up from reference TRBV7-8 and TRBJ2-3, is GAGVSQSPRYKVAKRGQDVALRCDPISGHVSLFWYQQALGQGPEFLTYFQNEAQLDKSGLPSDRFFAERPEGSVSTLKIQRTQQEDSAVYLCASSRARLAGGRDTQYFGPGTRLTVL.